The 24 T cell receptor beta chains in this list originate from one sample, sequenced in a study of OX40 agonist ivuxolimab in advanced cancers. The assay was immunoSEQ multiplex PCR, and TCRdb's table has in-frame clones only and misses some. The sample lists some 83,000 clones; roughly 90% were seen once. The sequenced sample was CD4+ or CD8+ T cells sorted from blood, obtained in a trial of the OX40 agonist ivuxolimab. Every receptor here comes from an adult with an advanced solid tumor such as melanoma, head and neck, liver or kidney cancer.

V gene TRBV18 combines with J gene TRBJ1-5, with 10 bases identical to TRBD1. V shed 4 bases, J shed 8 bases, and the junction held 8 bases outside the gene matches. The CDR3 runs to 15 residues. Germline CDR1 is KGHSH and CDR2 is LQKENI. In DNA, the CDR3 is TGTGCCAGCTCACTTGGACAGGGGGAGATAAAGCCCCAGCATTTT. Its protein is CASSLGQGEIKPQHF.

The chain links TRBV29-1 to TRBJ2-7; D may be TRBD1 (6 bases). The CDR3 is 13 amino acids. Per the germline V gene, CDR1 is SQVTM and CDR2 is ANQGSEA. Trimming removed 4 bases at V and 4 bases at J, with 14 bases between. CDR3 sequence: CSVGRGEGYEQYF. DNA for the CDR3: TGCAGCGTTGGCAGGGGAGAAGGATACGAGCAGTACTTC.

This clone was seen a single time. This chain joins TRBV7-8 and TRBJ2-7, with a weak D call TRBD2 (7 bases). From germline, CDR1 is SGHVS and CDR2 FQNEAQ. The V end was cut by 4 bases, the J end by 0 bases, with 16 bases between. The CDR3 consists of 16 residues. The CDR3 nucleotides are TGTGCCAGCAGCTCGTGGGCGGGGGCACTCTCCTACGAGCAGTACTTC. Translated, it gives CASSSWAGALSYEQYF.

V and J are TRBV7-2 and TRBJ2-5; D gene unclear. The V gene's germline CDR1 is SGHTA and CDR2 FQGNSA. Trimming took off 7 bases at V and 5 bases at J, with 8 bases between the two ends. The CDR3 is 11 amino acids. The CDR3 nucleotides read TGTGCCAGCATCCTCGGGGAGACCCAGTACTTC. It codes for CASILGETQYF.

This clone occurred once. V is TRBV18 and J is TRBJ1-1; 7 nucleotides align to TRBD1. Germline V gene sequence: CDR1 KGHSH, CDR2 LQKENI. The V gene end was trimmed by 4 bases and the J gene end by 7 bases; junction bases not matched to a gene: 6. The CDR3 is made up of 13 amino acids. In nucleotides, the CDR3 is TGTGCCAGCTCACTCGACAGGGCCGGTGAAGCTTTCTTT. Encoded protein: CASSLDRAGEAFF.

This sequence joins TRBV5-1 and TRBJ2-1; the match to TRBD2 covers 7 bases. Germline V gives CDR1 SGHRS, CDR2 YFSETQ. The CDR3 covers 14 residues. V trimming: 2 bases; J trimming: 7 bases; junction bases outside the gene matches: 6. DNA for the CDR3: TGCGCCAGCAGCTTAAGGCAGGGAGGGAATGAGCAGTTCTTC. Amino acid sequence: CASSLRQGGNEQFF. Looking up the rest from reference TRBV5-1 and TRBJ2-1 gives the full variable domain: KAGVTQTPRYLIKTRGQQVTLSCSPISGHRSVSWYQQTPGQGLQFLFEYFSETQRNKGNFPGRFSGRQFSNSRSEMNVSTLELGDSALYLCASSLRQGGNEQFFGPGTRLTVL.

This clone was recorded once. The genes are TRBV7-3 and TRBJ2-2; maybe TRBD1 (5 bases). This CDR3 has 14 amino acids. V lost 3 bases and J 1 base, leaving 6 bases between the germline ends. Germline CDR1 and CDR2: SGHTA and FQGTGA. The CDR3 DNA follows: TGTGCCAGCAGCTTGACAGTGAACACCGGGGAGCTGTTTTTT. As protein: CASSLTVNTGELFF.

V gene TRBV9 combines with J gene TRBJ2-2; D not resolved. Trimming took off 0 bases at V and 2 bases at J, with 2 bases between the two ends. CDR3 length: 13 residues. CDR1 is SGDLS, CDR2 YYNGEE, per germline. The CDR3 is CASSVDNTGELFF. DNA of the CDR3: TGTGCCAGCAGCGTAGATAACACCGGGGAGCTGTTTTTT.

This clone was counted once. CDR3 loop: CASSLGGTGNNYGYTF. As DNA, the CDR3 is TGTGCCAGCAGCTTGGGGGGGACAGGGAACAACTATGGCTACACCTTC. The chain couples TRBV5-4 to TRBJ1-2; 9 bases line up with TRBD1. Per germline, CDR1 SGHNT and CDR2 YYREEE (reference sequence). Trimming at V came to 0 bases and at J to 2 bases, leaving 5 bases not matched to a gene. The CDR3 totals 16 residues.

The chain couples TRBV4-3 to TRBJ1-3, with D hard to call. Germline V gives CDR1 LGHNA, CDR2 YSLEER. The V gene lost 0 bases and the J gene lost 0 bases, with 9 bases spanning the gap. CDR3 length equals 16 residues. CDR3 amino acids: CASSQERYRSGNTIYF. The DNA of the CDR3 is TGCGCCAGCAGCCAAGAGCGATACCGCTCTGGAAACACCATATATTTT.

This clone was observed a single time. The CDR3 DNA sequence: TGTGCCAGCAGCTCCGCGGACCCTACAGGGGGCGCCGGTCAGCCCCAGCATTTT. Translating it yields CASSSADPTGGAGQPQHF. V gene TRBV28 combines with J gene TRBJ1-5; 9 bases line up with TRBD1. Germline assignment: CDR1 MDHEN and CDR2 SYDVKM. CDR3 length: 18 amino acids. Unmatched junction bases numbered 18, after V lost 6 bases and J lost 6 bases.

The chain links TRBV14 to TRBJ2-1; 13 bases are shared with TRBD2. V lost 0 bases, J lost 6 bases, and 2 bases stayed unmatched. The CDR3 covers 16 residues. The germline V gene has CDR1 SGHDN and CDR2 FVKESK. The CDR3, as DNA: TGTGCCAGCAGCCAAGAGGGACTAGCGGGAATCAATGAGCAGTTCTTC. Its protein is CASSQEGLAGINEQFF. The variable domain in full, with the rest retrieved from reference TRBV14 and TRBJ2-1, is EAGVTQFPSHSVIEKGQTVTLRCDPISGHDNLYWYRRVMGKEIKFLLHFVKESKQDESGMPNNRFLAERTGGTYSTLKVQPAELEDSGVYFCASSQEGLAGINEQFFGPGTRLTVL.

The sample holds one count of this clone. The CDR3 DNA is TGTGCCAGTAGCCGGGACAGGGGGCCCTACGAGCAGTACTTC. It specifies CASSRDRGPYEQYF. The chain links TRBV19 to TRBJ2-7; the match to TRBD1 covers 12 bases. The V gene's germline CDR1 is LNHDA and CDR2 SQIVND (reference sequence). The CDR3 runs to 14 residues. Trimming took 6 bases from V and 2 from J; bases not matched to a gene: 2.

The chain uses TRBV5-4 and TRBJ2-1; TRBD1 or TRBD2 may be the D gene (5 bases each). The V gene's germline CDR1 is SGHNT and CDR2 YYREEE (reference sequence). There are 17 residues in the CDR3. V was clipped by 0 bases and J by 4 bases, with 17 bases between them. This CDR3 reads CASSLDPGTINYNEQFF. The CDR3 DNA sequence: TGTGCCAGCAGCTTGGACCCCGGGACGATTAATTACAATGAGCAGTTCTTC.

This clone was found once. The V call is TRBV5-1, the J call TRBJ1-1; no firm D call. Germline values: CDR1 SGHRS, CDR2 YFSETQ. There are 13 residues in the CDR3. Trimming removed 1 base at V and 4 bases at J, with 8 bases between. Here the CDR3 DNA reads TGCGCCAGCAGCTTGTGGGCTGGCACTGAAGCTTTCTTT. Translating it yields CASSLWAGTEAFF.

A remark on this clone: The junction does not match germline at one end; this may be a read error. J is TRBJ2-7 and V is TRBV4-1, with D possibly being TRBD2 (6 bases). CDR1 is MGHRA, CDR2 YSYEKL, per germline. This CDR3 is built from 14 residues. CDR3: CASSLYGTPREQHF. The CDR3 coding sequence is TGCGCCAGCAGCCTTTACGGGACTCCAAGGGAGCAGCACTTC.

The CDR3 region is CASSAGQSSYNEQFF. CDR3 nucleotide sequence: TGTGCCAGCAGCGCGGGACAGAGCTCCTACAATGAGCAGTTCTTC. The chain employs TRBV6-5 and TRBJ2-1; a weak D match, TRBD1 (7 bases). The CDR3 contains 15 residues. V was cut by 6 bases and J by 0 bases, with 12 bases left in between. CDR1 is MNHEY and CDR2 is SVGAGI in the germline V gene.

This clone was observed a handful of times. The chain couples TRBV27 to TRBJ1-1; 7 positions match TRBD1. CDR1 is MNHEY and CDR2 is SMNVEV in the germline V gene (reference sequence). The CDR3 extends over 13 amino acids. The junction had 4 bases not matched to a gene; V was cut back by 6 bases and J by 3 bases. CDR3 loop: CASRKQGYTEAFF. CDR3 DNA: TGTGCCAGCAGGAAACAGGGGTACACTGAAGCTTTCTTT.

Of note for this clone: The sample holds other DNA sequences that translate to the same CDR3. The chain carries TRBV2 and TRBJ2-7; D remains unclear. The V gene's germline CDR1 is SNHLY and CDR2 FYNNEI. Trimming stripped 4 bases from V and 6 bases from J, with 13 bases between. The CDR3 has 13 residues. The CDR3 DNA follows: TGTGCCAGCAGTGCCCCAGAATTAGGCGAGCAGTACTTC. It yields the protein CASSAPELGEQYF. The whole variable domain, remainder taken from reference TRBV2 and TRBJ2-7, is EPEVTQTPSHQVTQMGQEVILRCVPISNHLYFYWYRQILGQKVEFLVSFYNNEISEKSEIFDDQFSVERPDGSNFTLKIRSTKLEDSAMYFCASSAPELGEQYFGPGTRLTVT.

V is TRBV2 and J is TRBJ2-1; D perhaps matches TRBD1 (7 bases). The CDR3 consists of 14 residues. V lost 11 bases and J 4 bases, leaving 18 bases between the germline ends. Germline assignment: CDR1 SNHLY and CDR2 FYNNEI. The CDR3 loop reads CAFQGGLSYNEQFF. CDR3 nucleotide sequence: TGTGCCTTCCAGGGGGGACTCTCTTACAATGAGCAGTTCTTC.

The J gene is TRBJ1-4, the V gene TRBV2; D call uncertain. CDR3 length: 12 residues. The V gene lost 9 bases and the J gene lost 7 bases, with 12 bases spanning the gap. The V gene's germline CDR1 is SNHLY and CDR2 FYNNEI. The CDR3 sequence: CASHMGSEKLFF. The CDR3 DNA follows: TGTGCCAGTCACATGGGTAGTGAAAAACTGTTTTTT.

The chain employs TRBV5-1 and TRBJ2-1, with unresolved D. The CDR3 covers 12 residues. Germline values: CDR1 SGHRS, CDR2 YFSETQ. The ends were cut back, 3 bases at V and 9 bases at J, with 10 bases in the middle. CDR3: CASSSELGEQFF. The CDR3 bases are TGCGCCAGCAGCTCCGAGCTCGGTGAGCAGTTCTTC. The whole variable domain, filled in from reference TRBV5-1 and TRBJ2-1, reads KAGVTQTPRYLIKTRGQQVTLSCSPISGHRSVSWYQQTPGQGLQFLFEYFSETQRNKGNFPGRFSGRQFSNSRSEMNVSTLELGDSALYLCASSSELGEQFFGPGTRLTVL.

The CDR3 DNA reads as TGTGCCAGCAGCTTATTCCGGGACAGGGCCTTACTTCCGTACTTC. Its translation is CASSLFRDRALLPYF. The gene calls are TRBV7-8 and TRBJ2-4, with TRBD1 matching 9 bases. After removal of 2 bases from V and 15 bases from J, the junction contained 14 bases not matched to a gene. Looked up from germline, CDR1 is SGHVS and CDR2 is FQNEAQ. This CDR3 is built from 15 residues.

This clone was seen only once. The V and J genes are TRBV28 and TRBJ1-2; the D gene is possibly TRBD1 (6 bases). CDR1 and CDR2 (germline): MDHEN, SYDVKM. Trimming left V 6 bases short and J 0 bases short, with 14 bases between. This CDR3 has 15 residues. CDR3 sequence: CASSAPGGSNYGYTF. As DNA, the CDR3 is TGTGCCAGCAGCGCTCCCGGGGGCTCTAACTATGGCTACACCTTC.